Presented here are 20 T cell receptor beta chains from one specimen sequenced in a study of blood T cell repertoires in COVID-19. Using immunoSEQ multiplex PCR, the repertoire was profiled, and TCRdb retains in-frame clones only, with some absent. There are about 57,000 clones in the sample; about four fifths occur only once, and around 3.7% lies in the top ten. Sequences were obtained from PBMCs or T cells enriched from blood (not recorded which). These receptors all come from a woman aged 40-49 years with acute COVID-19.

The CDR3 is CASSRRRQGPLPGTQYF. The CDR3 bases are TGTGCCAGCAGCCGCCGACGTCAGGGGCCCCTCCCAGGGACCCAGTACTTC. This chain uses TRBV7-6 with TRBJ2-5, with D tentatively TRBD1 (6 bases). The CDR3 runs to 17 residues. Deletions cut 5 bases from V and 7 bases from J, with 26 bases between. Germline CDR1 and CDR2: SGHVS and FNYEAQ.

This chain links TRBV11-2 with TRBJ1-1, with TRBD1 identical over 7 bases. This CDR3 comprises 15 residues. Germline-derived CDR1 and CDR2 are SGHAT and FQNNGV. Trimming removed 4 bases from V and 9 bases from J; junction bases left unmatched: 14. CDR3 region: CASSSRSTTGPKAFF. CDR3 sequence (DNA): TGTGCCAGCAGCTCACGATCGACGACAGGGCCTAAAGCTTTCTTT.

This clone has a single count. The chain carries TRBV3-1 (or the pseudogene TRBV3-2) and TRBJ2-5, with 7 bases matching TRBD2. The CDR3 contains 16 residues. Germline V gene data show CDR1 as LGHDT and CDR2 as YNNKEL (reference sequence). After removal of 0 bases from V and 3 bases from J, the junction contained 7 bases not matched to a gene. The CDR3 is CASSQDGVAGEETQYF. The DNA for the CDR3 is TGTGCCAGCAGCCAAGATGGGGTCGCGGGAGAAGAGACCCAGTACTTC.

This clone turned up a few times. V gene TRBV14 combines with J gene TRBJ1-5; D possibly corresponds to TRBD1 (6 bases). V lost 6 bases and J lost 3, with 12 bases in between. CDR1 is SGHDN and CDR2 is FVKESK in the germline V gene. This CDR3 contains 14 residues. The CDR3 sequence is CASSQGTNNQPQHF. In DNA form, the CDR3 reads TGTGCCAGCAGTCAGGGGACAAACAATCAGCCCCAGCATTTT.

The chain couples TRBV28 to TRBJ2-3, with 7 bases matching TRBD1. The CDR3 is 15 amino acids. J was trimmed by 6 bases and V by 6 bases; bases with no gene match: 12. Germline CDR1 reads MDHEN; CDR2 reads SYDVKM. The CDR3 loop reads CASSQTGWGGDTQYF. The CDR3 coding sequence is TGTGCCAGCAGCCAGACAGGGTGGGGTGGGGATACGCAGTATTTT. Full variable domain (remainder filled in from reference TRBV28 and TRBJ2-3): DVKVTQSSRYLVKRTGEKVFLECVQDMDHENMFWYRQDPGLGLRLIYFSYDVKMKEKGDIPEGYSVSREKKERFSLILESASTNQTSMYLCASSQTGWGGDTQYFGPGTRLTVL.

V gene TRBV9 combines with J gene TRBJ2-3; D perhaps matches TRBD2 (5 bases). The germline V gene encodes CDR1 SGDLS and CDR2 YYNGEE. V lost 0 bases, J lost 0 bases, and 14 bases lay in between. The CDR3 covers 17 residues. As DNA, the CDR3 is TGTGCCAGCAGCGTAGGAGGTGGACGGACTAGCACAGATACGCAGTATTTT. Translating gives CASSVGGGRTSTDTQYF.

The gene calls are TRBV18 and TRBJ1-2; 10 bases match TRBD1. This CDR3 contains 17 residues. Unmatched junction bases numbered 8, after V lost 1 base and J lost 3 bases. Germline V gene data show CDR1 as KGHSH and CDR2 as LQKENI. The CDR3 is CASSPLAGTGVDYGYTF. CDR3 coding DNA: TGTGCCAGCTCACCACTCGCCGGGACAGGGGTGGACTATGGCTACACCTTC.

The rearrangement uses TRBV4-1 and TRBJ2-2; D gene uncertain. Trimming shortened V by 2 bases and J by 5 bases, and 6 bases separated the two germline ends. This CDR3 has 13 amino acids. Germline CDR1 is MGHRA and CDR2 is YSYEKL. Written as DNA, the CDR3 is TGCGCCAGCAGCCAAACTTCGACCGGGGAGCTGTTTTTT. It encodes CASSQTSTGELFF.

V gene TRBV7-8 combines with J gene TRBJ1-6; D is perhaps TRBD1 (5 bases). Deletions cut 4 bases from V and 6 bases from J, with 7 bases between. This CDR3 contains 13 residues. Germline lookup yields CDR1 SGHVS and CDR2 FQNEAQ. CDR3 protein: CASSWGVNSPLHF. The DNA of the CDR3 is TGTGCCAGCAGCTGGGGGGTTAATTCACCCCTCCACTTT.

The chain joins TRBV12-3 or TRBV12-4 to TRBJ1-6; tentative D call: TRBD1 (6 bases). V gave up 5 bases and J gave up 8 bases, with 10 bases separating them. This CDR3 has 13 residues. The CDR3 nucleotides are TGTGCCAGCAGTACAGGGTCGGATTCACCCCTCCACTTT. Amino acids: CASSTGSDSPLHF.

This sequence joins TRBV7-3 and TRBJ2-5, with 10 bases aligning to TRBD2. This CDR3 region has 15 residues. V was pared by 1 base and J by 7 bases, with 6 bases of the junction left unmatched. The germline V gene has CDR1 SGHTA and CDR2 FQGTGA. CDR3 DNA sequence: TGTGCCAGCAGCTTAAAAGCGGGAGGGCCTGGGACCCAGTACTTC. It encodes CASSLKAGGPGTQYF.

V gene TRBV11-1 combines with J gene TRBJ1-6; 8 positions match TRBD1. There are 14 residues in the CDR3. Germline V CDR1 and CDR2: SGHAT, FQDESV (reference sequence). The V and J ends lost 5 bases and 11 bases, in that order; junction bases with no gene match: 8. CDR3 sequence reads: CASSLDRGAPPLHF. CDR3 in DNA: TGTGCCAGCAGCCTCGACAGGGGCGCGCCACCCCTCCACTTT. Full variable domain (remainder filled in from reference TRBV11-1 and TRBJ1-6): EAEVAQSPRYKITEKSQAVAFWCDPISGHATLYWYRQILGQGPELLVQFQDESVVDDSQLPKDRFSAERLKGVDSTLKIQPAELGDSAMYLCASSLDRGAPPLHFGNGTRLTVT.

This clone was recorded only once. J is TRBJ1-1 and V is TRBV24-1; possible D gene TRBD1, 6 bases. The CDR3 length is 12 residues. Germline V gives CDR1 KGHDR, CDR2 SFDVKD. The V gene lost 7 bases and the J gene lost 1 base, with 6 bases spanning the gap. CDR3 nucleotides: TGTGCCACCAGGGGACAGAACACTGAAGCTTTCTTT. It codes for CATRGQNTEAFF.

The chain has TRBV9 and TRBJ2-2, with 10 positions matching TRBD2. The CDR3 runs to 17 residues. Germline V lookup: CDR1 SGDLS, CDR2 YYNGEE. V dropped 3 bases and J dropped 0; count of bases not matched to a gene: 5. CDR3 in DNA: TGTGCCAGCAGCGGAGATAGCGGGGGGACGAACACCGGGGAGCTGTTTTTT. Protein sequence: CASSGDSGGTNTGELFF.

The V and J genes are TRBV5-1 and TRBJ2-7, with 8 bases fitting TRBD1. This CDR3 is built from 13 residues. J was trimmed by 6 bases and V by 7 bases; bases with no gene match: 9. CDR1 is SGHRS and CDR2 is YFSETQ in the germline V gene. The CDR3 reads CASGIDRGGEQYV. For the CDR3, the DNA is TGCGCCAGCGGTATCGACAGGGGTGGCGAGCAGTACGTC.

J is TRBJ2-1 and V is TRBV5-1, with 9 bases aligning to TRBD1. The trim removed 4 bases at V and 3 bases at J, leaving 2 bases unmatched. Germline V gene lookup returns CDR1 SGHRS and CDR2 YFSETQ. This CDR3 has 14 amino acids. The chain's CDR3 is CASSRDRVYNEQFF. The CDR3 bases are TGCGCCAGCAGCAGGGACAGGGTCTACAATGAGCAGTTCTTC.

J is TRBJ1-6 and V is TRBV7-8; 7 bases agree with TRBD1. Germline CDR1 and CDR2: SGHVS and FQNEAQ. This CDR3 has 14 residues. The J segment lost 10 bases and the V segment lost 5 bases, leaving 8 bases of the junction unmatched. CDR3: CASSRDRVGSPLHF. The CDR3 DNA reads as TGTGCCAGCAGCAGAGACAGGGTCGGCTCACCCCTCCACTTT.

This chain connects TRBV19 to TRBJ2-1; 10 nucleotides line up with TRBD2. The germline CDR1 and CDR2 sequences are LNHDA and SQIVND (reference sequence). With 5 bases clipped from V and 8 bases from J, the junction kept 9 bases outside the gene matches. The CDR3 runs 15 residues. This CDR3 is CASSVRLAGGYEQFF. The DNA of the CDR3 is TGTGCCAGTAGTGTGAGACTAGCGGGCGGGTATGAGCAGTTCTTC.

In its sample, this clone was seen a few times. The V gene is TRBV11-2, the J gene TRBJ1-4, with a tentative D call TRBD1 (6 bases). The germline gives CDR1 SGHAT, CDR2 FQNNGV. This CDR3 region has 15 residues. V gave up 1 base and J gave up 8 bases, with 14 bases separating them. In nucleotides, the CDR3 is TGTGCCAGCAGCTTAGCGGGGGGCGCGGTAGAAAAACTGTTTTTT. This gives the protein CASSLAGGAVEKLFF.

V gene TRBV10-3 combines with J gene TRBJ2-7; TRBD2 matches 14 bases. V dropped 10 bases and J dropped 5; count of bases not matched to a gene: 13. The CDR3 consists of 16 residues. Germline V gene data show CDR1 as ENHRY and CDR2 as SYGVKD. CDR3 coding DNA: TGTGCCACCCACCGGACTAGCGGGAGGACGGGCGACGAGCAGTACTTC. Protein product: CATHRTSGRTGDEQYF.